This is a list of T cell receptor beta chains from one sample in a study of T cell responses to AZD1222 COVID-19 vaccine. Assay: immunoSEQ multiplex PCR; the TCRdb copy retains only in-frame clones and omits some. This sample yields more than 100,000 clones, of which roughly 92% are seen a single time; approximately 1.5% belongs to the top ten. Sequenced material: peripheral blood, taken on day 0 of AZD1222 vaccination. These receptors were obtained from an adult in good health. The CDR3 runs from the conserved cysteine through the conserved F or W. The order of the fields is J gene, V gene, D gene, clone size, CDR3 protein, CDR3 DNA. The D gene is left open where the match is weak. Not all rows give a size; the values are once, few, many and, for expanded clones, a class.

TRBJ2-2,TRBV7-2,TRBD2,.,CASSFGLAGGGGELFF,TGTGCCAGCAGCTTTGGACTAGCGGGAGGAGGCGGGGAGCTGTTTTTT
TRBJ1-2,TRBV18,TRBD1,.,CASSPVGTESGYGYTF,TGTGCCAGCTCACCCGTAGGGACAGAGAGTGGTTATGGCTACACCTTC
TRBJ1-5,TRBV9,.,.,CASSVEGSSQPQHF,TGTGCCAGCAGCGTAGAGGGGAGTTCTCAGCCCCAGCATTTT
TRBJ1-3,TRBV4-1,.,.,CASSQDQGGTGNTIYF,TGCGCCAGCAGCCAAGATCAGGGAGGGACTGGAAACACCATATATTTT
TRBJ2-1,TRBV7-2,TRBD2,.,CASSLRGGRANNEQFF,TGTGCCAGCAGCCTGAGGGGCGGGAGGGCCAATAATGAGCAGTTCTTC
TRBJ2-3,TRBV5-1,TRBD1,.,CASSWGQGMADTQYF,TGCGCCAGCAGCTGGGGACAGGGCATGGCAGATACGCAGTATTTT
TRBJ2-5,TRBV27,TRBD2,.,CASSLSVAGGETQYF,TGTGCCAGCAGTTTATCGGTAGCGGGAGGAGAGACCCAGTACTTC
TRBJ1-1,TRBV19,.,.,CASSIARDQGAFF,TGTGCCAGTAGTATAGCGAGAGATCAAGGAGCTTTCTTT
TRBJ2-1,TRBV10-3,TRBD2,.,CAISRTSGTYNEQFF,TGTGCCATCAGTAGGACTAGCGGGACCTACAATGAGCAGTTCTTC
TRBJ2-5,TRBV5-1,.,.,CASSFSMLGETQYF,TGCGCCAGCAGCTTCTCTATGTTAGGGGAGACCCAGTACTTC
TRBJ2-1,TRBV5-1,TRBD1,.,CASSLGQGISYNEQFF,TGCGCCAGCAGCTTGGGACAGGGGATCTCCTACAATGAGCAGTTCTTC
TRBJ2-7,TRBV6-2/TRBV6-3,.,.,CASSSGLYEQYF,TGTGCCAGCAGTTCAGGCCTCTACGAGCAGTACTTC
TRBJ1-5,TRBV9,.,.,CASSVGVSNQPQHF,TGTGCCAGCAGCGTAGGAGTCAGCAATCAGCCCCAGCATTTT
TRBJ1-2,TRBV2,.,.,CARQGGHNYGYTF,TGTGCCAGACAAGGAGGGCATAACTATGGCTACACCTTC
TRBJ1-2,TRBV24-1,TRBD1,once,CATSDPDREYGYTF,TGTGCCACCAGTGACCCGGACAGGGAATATGGCTACACCTTC
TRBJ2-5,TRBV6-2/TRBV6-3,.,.,CASSFPRDFQYF,TGTGCCAGCAGTTTTCCCCGGGACTTCCAGTACTTC
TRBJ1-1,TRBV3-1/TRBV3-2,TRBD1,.,CASSQEKGTGGTEAFF,TGTGCCAGCAGCCAAGAGAAGGGGACAGGGGGCACTGAAGCTTTCTTT
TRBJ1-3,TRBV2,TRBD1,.,CASSFDRGRNTIYF,TGTGCCAGCAGCTTTGACAGGGGAAGAAACACCATATATTTT
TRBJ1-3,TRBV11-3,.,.,CASSLDGRESGNTIYF,TGTGCCAGCAGCTTAGATGGACGGGAGTCTGGAAACACCATATATTTT
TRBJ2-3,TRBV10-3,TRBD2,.,CAISDRGGLAGSTDTQYF,TGTGCCATCAGTGACCGGGGGGGACTAGCGGGAAGCACAGATACGCAGTATTTT
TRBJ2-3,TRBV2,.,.,CASTQRDTQYF,TGTGCCAGCACCCAGAGGGATACGCAGTATTTT
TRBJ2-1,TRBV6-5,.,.,CASTSPNYHEQFF,TGTGCCAGCACCTCTCCAAACTACCATGAGCAGTTCTTC
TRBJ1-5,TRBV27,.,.,CASSSGLSNQPQHF,TGTGCCAGCAGTTCGGGGCTCAGCAATCAGCCCCAGCATTTT
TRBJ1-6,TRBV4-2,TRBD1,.,CASSQGDRRYNSPLHF,TGTGCCAGCAGCCAGGGGGACAGGAGGTATAATTCACCCCTCCACTTT
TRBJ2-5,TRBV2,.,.,CASRELETQYF,TGTGCCAGCAGGGAATTGGAGACCCAGTACTTC
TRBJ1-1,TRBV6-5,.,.,CASTRRVNTEAFF,TGTGCCAGCACCCGAAGGGTGAACACTGAAGCTTTCTTT
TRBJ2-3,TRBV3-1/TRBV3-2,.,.,CASSPPGADTQYF,TGTGCCAGCAGCCCTCCGGGGGCAGATACGCAGTATTTT
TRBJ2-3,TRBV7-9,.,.,CASSLWGRADTQYF,TGTGCCAGCAGCTTATGGGGCAGGGCAGATACGCAGTATTTT
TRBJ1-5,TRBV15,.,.,CATSIRLGGLGPNQPQHF,TGTGCCACCAGCATCCGACTTGGTGGGCTCGGCCCCAATCAGCCCCAGCATTTT
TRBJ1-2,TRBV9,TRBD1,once,CASGRNNRDRGWGYTF,TGTGCCAGCGGGAGAAACAACCGGGACAGGGGTTGGGGCTACACCTTC
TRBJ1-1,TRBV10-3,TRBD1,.,CAISQGQRNTEAFF,TGTGCCATCAGTCAGGGACAGAGGAACACTGAAGCTTTCTTT
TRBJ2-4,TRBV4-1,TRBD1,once,CASSHNDRDSRLAKNIQYF,TGCGCCAGCAGCCACAACGACAGGGACAGTAGATTAGCCAAAAACATTCAGTACTTC
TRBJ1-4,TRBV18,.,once,CASSPPAREGEKLFF,TGTGCCAGCTCACCACCAGCCAGGGAGGGGGAAAAACTGTTTTTT
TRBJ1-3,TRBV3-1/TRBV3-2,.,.,CASSPFSTDGNTIYF,TGTGCCAGCAGCCCGTTCTCGACAGATGGAAACACCATATATTTT
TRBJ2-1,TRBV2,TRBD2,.,CASTGTSVYNEQFF,TGTGCCAGCACCGGGACTAGCGTGTACAATGAGCAGTTCTTC
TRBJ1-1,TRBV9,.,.,CASSVAGTLNTEAFF,TGTGCCAGCAGCGTAGCCGGGACACTAAACACTGAAGCTTTCTTT
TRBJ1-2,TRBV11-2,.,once,CASSLDRDYGYTF,TGTGCCAGCAGCTTAGATAGGGACTATGGCTACACCTTC
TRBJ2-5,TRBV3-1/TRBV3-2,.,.,CASSQAGGSETQYF,TGTGCCAGCAGCCAAGCGGGCGGGTCAGAGACCCAGTACTTC
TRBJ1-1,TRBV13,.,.,CASSLGQTNTEAFF,TGTGCCAGCAGCTTAGGGCAGACGAACACTGAAGCTTTCTTT
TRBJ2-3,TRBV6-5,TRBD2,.,CASSYRGVDTQYF,TGTGCCAGCAGTTACCGGGGGGTGGATACGCAGTATTTT
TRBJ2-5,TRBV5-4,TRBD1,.,CASSGTGTLQETQYF,TGTGCCAGCAGCGGGACAGGGACCCTGCAAGAGACCCAGTACTTC
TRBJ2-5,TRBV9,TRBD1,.,CASSSRTGMETQYF,TGTGCCAGCAGCTCAAGGACAGGAATGGAGACCCAGTACTTC
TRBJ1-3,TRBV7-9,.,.,CASDRSNSGNTIYF,TGTGCCAGCGACAGATCGAACTCTGGAAACACCATATATTTT
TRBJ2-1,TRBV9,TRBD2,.,CATTSARQYNEQFF,TGTGCCACAACTAGCGCGAGACAATACAATGAGCAGTTCTTC
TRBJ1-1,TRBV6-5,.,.,CASSYSTRGNTEAFF,TGTGCCAGCAGTTACTCGACCAGGGGCAACACTGAAGCTTTCTTT
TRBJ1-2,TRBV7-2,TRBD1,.,CASSSTGANYGYTF,TGTGCCAGCAGTTCGACAGGGGCTAACTATGGCTACACCTTC
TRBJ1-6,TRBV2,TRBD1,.,CASKNRGSYNSPLHF,TGTGCCAGCAAGAACAGGGGCTCCTATAATTCACCCCTCCACTTT
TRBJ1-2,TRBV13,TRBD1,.,CASSPGQGARGYGYTF,TGTGCCAGCAGCCCGGGACAGGGGGCGCGAGGCTATGGCTACACCTTC
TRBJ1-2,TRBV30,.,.,CAWSTLGSGNNYGYTF,TGTGCCTGGAGTACACTCGGGTCAGGGAACAACTATGGCTACACCTTC
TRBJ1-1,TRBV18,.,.,CASSPRTDTIEAFF,TGTGCCAGCTCACCCCGCACAGATACTATTGAAGCTTTCTTT
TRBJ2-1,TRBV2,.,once,CASSEGGPGGSPNEQFF,TGTGCCAGCAGTGAAGGAGGGCCGGGGGGCTCACCAAATGAGCAGTTCTTC
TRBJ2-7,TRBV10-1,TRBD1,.,CASPKTGSSYEQYF,TGCGCCAGCCCGAAGACAGGGTCATCCTACGAGCAGTACTTC
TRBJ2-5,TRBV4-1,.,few,CASSQVIGFETQYF,TGCGCCAGCAGCCAAGTTATAGGGTTTGAGACCCAGTACTTC